This TCR beta chain was sequenced in a study of T cell responses to AZD1222 COVID-19 vaccine. Points from the study as a whole: Reports say nearly half of spike-specific TCRs go after unmutated variant regions.

Trimming removed 1 base at V and 9 bases at J, with 13 bases between. This CDR3 region has 14 residues. CDR1 and CDR2 (germline): MNHEY, SVGAGI. Remarks on this clone: Its target is unknown.

The table came from immunoSEQ multiplex PCR; TCRdb's copy has only in-frame clones and leaves some out. The sample holds around 78,000 clones, about nine tenths seen once. The TCR sequence derives from an adult who received the AZD1222 COVID-19 vaccine. The chain has TRBV6-5 and TRBJ2-1; no clear D gene. Sequences were derived from peripheral blood, sampled 28 days after the second AZD1222 dose. Here the CDR3 reads CASSYWPLPGEQFF. The CDR3 bases are TGTGCCAGCAGTTACTGGCCCCTCCCCGGTGAGCAGTTCTTC.